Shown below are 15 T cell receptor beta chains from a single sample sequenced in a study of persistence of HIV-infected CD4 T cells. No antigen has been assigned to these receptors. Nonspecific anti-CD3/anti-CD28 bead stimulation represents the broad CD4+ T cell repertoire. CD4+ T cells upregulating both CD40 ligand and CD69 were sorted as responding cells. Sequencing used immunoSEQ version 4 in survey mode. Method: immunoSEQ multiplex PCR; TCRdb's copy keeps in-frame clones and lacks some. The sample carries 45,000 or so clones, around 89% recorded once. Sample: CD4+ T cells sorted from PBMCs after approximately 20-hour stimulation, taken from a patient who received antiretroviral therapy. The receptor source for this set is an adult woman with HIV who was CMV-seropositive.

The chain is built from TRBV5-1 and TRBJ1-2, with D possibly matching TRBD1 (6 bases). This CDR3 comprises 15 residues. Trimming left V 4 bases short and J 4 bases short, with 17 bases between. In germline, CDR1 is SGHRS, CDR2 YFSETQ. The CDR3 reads CASSPGGGLTYGYTF. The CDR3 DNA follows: TGCGCCAGCAGCCCTGGTGGGGGGCTAACCTATGGCTACACCTTC.

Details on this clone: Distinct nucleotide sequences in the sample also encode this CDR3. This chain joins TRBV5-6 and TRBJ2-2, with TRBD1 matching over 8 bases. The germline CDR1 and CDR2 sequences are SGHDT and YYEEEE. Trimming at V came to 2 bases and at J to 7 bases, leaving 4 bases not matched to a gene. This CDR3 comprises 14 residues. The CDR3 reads CASSLAGQGGELFF. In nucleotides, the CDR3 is TGTGCCAGCAGCTTAGCCGGACAGGGCGGGGAGCTGTTTTTT. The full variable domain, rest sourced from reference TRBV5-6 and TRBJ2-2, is DAGVTQSPTHLIKTRGQQVTLRCSPKSGHDTVSWYQQALGQGPQFIFQYYEEEERQRGNFPDRFSGHQFPNYSSELNVNALLLGDSALYLCASSLAGQGGELFFGEGSRLTVL.

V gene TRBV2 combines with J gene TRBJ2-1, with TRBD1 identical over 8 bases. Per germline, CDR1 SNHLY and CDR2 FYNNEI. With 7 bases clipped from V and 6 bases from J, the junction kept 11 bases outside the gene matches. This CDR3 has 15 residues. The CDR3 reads CASILRTGTGNEQFF. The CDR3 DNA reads TGTGCCAGCATTCTCCGGACAGGGACAGGCAATGAGCAGTTCTTC.

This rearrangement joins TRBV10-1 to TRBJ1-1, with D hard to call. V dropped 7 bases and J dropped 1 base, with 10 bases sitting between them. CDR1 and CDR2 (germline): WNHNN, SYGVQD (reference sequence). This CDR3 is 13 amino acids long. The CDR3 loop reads CASKLNRNTEAFF. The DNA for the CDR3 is TGCGCCAGCAAGCTAAACAGGAACACTGAAGCTTTCTTT.

In nucleotides, the CDR3 is TGCGCCAGCAGTGAGTCAGGGGTAGAGACCCAGTACTTC. Translated, it gives CASSESGVETQYF. The V call is TRBV10-1, the J call TRBJ2-5; D may be TRBD1 (5 bases). Germline CDR1 WNHNN, CDR2 SYGVQD (reference sequence). This CDR3 comprises 13 residues. Trimming took 0 bases from V and 4 from J, leaving 6 bases between them.

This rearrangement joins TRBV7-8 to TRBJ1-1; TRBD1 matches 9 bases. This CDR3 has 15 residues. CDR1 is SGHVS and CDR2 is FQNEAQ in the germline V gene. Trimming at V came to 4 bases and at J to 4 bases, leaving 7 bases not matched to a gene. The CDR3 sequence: CASSSSTGGATEAFF. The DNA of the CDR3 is TGTGCCAGCAGCTCCTCGACAGGGGGAGCCACTGAAGCTTTCTTT.

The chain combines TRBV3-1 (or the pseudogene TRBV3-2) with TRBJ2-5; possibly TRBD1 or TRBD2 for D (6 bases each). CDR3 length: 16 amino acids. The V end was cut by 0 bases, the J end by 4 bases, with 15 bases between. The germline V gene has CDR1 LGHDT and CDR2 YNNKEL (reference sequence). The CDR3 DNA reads TGTGCCAGCAGCCAAGATCTTGGACAGCGGGCAGAGACCCAGTACTTC. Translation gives CASSQDLGQRAETQYF.

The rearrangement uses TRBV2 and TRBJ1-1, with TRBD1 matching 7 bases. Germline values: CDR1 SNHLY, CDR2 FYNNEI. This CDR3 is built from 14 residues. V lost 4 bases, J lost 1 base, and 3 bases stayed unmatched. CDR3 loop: CASSARQGNTEAFF. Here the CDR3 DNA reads TGTGCCAGCAGTGCGAGACAGGGGAACACTGAAGCTTTCTTT.

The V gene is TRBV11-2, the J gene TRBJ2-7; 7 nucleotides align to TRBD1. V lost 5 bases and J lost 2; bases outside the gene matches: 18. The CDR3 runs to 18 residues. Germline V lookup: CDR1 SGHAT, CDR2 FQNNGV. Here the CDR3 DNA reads TGTGCCAGCAGCAAAAACATACAGGGGAAGGTTGTACCCTACGAGCAGTACTTC. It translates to CASSKNIQGKVVPYEQYF.

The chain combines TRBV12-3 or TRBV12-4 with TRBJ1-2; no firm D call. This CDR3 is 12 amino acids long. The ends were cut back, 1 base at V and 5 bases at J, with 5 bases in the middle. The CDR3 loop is CASSLDGYGYTF. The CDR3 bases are TGTGCCAGCAGTTTAGATGGGTATGGCTACACCTTC.

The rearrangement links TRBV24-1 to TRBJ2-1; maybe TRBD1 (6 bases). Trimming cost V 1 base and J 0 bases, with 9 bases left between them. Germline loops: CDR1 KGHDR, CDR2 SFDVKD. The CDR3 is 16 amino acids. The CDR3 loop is CATSDFEGGSYNEQFF. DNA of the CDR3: TGTGCCACCAGTGATTTTGAAGGGGGCTCCTACAATGAGCAGTTCTTC.

In DNA, the CDR3 is TGCGCCAGCAGCTTGGCTGGCGGGGGGGCCGCGGGCAATGAGCAGTTCTTC. It translates to CASSLAGGGAAGNEQFF. The chain recombines TRBV5-1 with TRBJ2-1; 9 bases map to TRBD2. The J segment lost 6 bases and the V segment lost 0 bases, leaving 10 bases of the junction unmatched. This CDR3 region has 17 residues. Germline V gene data show CDR1 as SGHRS and CDR2 as YFSETQ.

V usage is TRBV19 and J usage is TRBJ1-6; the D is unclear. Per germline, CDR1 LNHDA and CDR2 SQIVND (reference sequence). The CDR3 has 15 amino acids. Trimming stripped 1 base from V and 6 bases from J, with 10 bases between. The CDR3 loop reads CASSIVGTANSPLHF. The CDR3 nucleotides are TGTGCCAGTAGTATAGTCGGTACAGCTAATTCACCCCTCCACTTT.

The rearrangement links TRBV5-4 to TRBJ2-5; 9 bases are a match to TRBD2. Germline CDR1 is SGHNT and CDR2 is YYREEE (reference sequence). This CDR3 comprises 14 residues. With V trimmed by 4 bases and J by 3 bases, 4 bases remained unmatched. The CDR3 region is CASSLSGGKETQYF. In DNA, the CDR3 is TGTGCCAGCAGCCTTAGCGGGGGCAAAGAGACCCAGTACTTC.

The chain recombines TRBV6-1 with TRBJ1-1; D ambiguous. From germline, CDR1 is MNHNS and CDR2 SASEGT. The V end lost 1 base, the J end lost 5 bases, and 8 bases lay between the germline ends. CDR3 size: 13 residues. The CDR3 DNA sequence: TGTGCCAGCAGTGAAGAGGTTGGGACTGAAGCTTTCTTT. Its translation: CASSEEVGTEAFF.